One and the same sample provided the 20 T cell receptor beta chains below, sequenced in a study of response to subunit inactivated influenza vaccine. TCRdb re-called the RT-PCR reads with MiXCR, one entry per CDR3 protein. The sample lists 630,000 or so distinct CDR3 sequences, 15% to 19% occurring once. This material consisted of PBMCs from blood, taken 11 to 12 days after vaccination. The receptors were gathered from a middle-aged man who received an inactivated influenza vaccine.

V usage is TRBV10-3 and J usage is TRBJ1-2; TRBD1 matches 9 bases. In germline, CDR1 is ENHRY, CDR2 SYGVKD. The junction had 7 bases not matched to a gene; V was cut back by 7 bases and J by 7 bases. The CDR3 contains 13 residues. The CDR3 coding sequence is TGTGCCATCACCCGGGACAGGGCTGTTGGCTACACCTTC. This translates into CAITRDRAVGYTF.

The chain uses TRBV7-2 and TRBJ2-1; the D gene is possibly TRBD2 (6 bases). The V gene's germline CDR1 is SGHTA and CDR2 FQGNSA. This CDR3 spans 16 amino acids. The ends were cut back, 1 base at V and 5 bases at J, with 15 bases in the middle. The CDR3 region is CASSLVGGMSHNEQFF. CDR3 nucleotide sequence: TGTGCCAGCAGCTTAGTTGGCGGGATGAGCCACAATGAGCAGTTCTTC. Full variable domain (rest looked up from reference TRBV7-2 and TRBJ2-1): GAGVSQSPSNKVTEKGKDVELRCDPISGHTALYWYRQSLGQGLEFLIYFQGNSAPDKSGLPSDRFSAERTGGSVSTLTIQRTQQEDSAVYLCASSLVGGMSHNEQFFGPGTRLTVL.

This clonotype was seen ten or more times. The V call is TRBV20-1, the J call TRBJ2-7; 8 bases are a match to TRBD2. The CDR3 covers 12 residues. Germline lookup yields CDR1 DFQATT and CDR2 SNEGSKA (reference sequence). V gave up 5 bases and J gave up 4 bases; unmatched junction bases: 4. The DNA of the CDR3 is TGCAGTGCTGGGACTAGAGGATACGAGCAGTACTTC. Translation gives CSAGTRGYEQYF.

Only a few counts were recorded for this clonotype. The chain employs TRBV5-1 and TRBJ2-1; 11 bases are a match to TRBD2. This CDR3 is 15 amino acids long. J was trimmed by 8 bases and V by 0 bases; bases with no gene match: 4. Per the germline V gene, CDR1 is SGHRS and CDR2 is YFSETQ. CDR3 loop: CASSLAVSGRDEQFF. In DNA, the CDR3 is TGCGCCAGCAGCTTGGCGGTTAGCGGGAGGGATGAGCAGTTCTTC.

This clonotype was recorded at least ten times. The genes are TRBV12-3 or TRBV12-4 and TRBJ2-3; 9 positions match TRBD2. V dropped 3 bases and J dropped 5; count of bases not matched to a gene: 9. The CDR3 is 16 amino acids. The CDR3 here is CASSFVGGGAEDTQYF. CDR3 DNA: TGTGCCAGCAGTTTCGTCGGCGGGGGGGCCGAAGATACGCAGTATTTT.

This chain links TRBV20-1 with TRBJ2-3, with 8 bases fitting TRBD1. CDR1 is DFQATT and CDR2 is SNEGSKA in the germline V gene (reference sequence). This CDR3 has 14 amino acids. The V segment lost 5 bases and the J segment 4 bases; nucleotides outside the gene matches: 8. The CDR3 nucleotides read TGCAGTGCTCCCGACCCAGGGGGCGCAGATACGCAGTATTTT. The encoded protein is CSAPDPGGADTQYF.

This clonotype occurred once. The rearrangement links TRBV7-6 to TRBJ2-2, with D maybe TRBD1 (6 bases). CDR1 and CDR2 from the germline V gene are SGHVS and FNYEAQ. V was cut by 4 bases and J by 6 bases, with 15 bases left in between. There are 15 residues in the CDR3. The CDR3 reads CASSSARDTAGELFF. CDR3 coding DNA: TGTGCCAGCAGCTCCGCCCGGGACACCGCCGGGGAGCTGTTTTTT.

The rearrangement links TRBV13 to TRBJ2-1; 11 nucleotides align to TRBD2. With V trimmed by 5 bases and J by 7 bases, 10 bases remained unmatched. This CDR3 comprises 16 residues. The germline gives CDR1 PRHDT, CDR2 FYEKMQ (reference sequence). CDR3 sequence reads: CASSLRLAGIVNEQFF. CDR3 DNA: TGTGCCAGCAGCCTTAGACTAGCGGGGATCGTAAATGAGCAGTTCTTC.

This clonotype was found a few times. The chain links TRBV19 to TRBJ1-5; D might be TRBD1 (6 bases). The CDR3 is 15 residues long. The V end lost 5 bases, the J end lost 0 bases, and 11 bases lay between the germline ends. Germline CDR1 reads LNHDA; CDR2 reads SQIVND (reference sequence). The CDR3 region is CASSSAGASNQPQHF. CDR3 sequence (DNA): TGTGCCAGTAGTTCGGCAGGGGCTAGCAATCAGCCCCAGCATTTT.

This clonotype was seen more than once but under ten times. This chain links TRBV20-1 with TRBJ2-3; maybe TRBD1 (5 bases). Germline values: CDR1 DFQATT, CDR2 SNEGSKA (reference sequence). CDR3 length: 12 amino acids. V dropped 7 bases and J dropped 3 bases, with 11 bases sitting between them. The CDR3 here is CSVGRVTDTQYF. The CDR3 DNA reads as TGCAGTGTTGGCAGGGTGACAGATACGCAGTATTTT.

This clonotype was observed many times. The V call is TRBV20-1, the J call TRBJ2-6, with a tentative D call TRBD1 (6 bases). Trimming stripped 5 bases from V and 3 bases from J, with 11 bases between. Per the germline V gene, CDR1 is DFQATT and CDR2 is SNEGSKA (reference sequence). The CDR3 consists of 14 residues. The CDR3 loop reads CSAGDIGGANVLTF. Written as DNA, the CDR3 is TGCAGTGCTGGGGACATAGGTGGGGCCAACGTCCTGACTTTC.

The chain carries TRBV5-8 and TRBJ1-6; 11 bases align to TRBD1. The germline gives CDR1 SGHTS, CDR2 YDEGEE. V trimming: 5 bases; J trimming: 10 bases; junction bases outside the gene matches: 5. This CDR3 is built from 14 residues. CDR3 amino acids: CASSWTGGQSPLHF. CDR3 bases: TGTGCCAGCAGTTGGACAGGGGGCCAATCACCCCTCCACTTT.

V is TRBV21-1 and J is TRBJ2-3; TRBD2, the table's D call, was not compared with the DNA. TRBV21-1 is noted as a pseudogene. The CDR3 loop spans 15 amino acids. CDR3 sequence reads: CASSKVAGVGDTQYF. In DNA form, the CDR3 reads TGTGCCAGCAGCAAAGTAGCGGGGGTGGGAGATACGCAGTATTTT.

This clonotype has just a few counts. V usage is TRBV6-5 and J usage is TRBJ2-2, with no clear D. Germline V gene sequence: CDR1 MNHEY, CDR2 SVGAGI. Trimming took 2 bases from V and 3 from J, leaving 7 bases between them. The CDR3 runs 14 residues. The CDR3 bases are TGTGCCAGCAGTTACGGGATGTACACCGGGGAGCTGTTTTTT. Its translation is CASSYGMYTGELFF.

CDR3 region: CASRQGGYGYTF. Here the CDR3 DNA reads TGTGCCAGCAGGCAGGGTGGCTATGGCTACACCTTC. V and J are TRBV28 and TRBJ1-2; a possible D gene is TRBD1 (5 bases). V shed 6 bases and J shed 4 bases, with 9 bases lying between them. The germline CDR1 and CDR2 sequences are MDHEN and SYDVKM. This CDR3 spans 12 amino acids.

The CDR3 sequence: CASSLPSGGRDTQYF. The CDR3 nucleotides are TGTGCCAGCAGCTTGCCAAGCGGGGGGCGAGATACGCAGTATTTT. The V call is TRBV5-5, the J call TRBJ2-3, with TRBD2 matching over 9 bases. The CDR3 is made up of 15 amino acids. With V trimmed by 1 base and J by 5 bases, 5 bases remained unmatched. The germline V gene encodes CDR1 SGHKS and CDR2 YYEKEE (reference sequence). Combining the CDR3 with reference TRBV5-5 and TRBJ2-3 gives the whole variable domain DAGVTQSPTHLIKTRGQQVTLRCSPISGHKSVSWYQQVLGQGPQFIFQYYEKEERGRGNFPDRFSARQFPNYSSELNVNALLLGDSALYLCASSLPSGGRDTQYFGPGTRLTVL.

The V gene is TRBV5-1, the J gene TRBJ2-2, with D perhaps matching TRBD2 (5 bases). V lost 4 bases and J lost 7, with 11 bases in between. The CDR3 extends over 13 amino acids. Germline assignment: CDR1 SGHRS and CDR2 YFSETQ. DNA for the CDR3: TGCGCCAGCAGCGTCGAGGGTAACGGGGAGCTGTTTTTT. It is translated as CASSVEGNGELFF.

The V call is TRBV5-1, the J call TRBJ2-3; D tentatively fits TRBD1 or TRBD2 (5 bases each). V lost 4 bases to trimming and J lost 5 bases, with 17 bases between them. The CDR3 runs to 15 residues. The germline V gene has CDR1 SGHRS and CDR2 YFSETQ. The CDR3, as DNA: TGCGCCAGCAGCCCGAACGGGGCTAGTGGAGATACGCAGTATTTT. Amino acids: CASSPNGASGDTQYF. Full variable domain (remainder filled in from reference TRBV5-1 and TRBJ2-3): KAGVTQTPRYLIKTRGQQVTLSCSPISGHRSVSWYQQTPGQGLQFLFEYFSETQRNKGNFPGRFSGRQFSNSRSEMNVSTLELGDSALYLCASSPNGASGDTQYFGPGTRLTVL.

This clonotype was seen more than once but under ten times. J is TRBJ2-3 and V is TRBV20-1; D is perhaps TRBD1 (6 bases). CDR1 is DFQATT, CDR2 SNEGSKA, per germline (reference sequence). The V end lost 7 bases, the J end lost 2 bases, and 13 bases lay between the germline ends. The CDR3 has 13 residues. The CDR3 spells CSVSQGITDTQYF. CDR3 sequence (DNA): TGCAGTGTTTCCCAGGGGATCACAGATACGCAGTATTTT.

This clonotype turned up a few times. The chain joins TRBV10-3 to TRBJ2-1; 10 positions agree with TRBD2. V lost 6 bases, J lost 7 bases, and 3 bases stayed unmatched. The CDR3 totals 13 residues. Looked up from germline, CDR1 is ENHRY and CDR2 is SYGVKD. CDR3 nucleotides: TGTGCCATCAGGGCTAGCGGGGGTAATGAGCAGTTCTTC. Translated, it gives CAIRASGGNEQFF.